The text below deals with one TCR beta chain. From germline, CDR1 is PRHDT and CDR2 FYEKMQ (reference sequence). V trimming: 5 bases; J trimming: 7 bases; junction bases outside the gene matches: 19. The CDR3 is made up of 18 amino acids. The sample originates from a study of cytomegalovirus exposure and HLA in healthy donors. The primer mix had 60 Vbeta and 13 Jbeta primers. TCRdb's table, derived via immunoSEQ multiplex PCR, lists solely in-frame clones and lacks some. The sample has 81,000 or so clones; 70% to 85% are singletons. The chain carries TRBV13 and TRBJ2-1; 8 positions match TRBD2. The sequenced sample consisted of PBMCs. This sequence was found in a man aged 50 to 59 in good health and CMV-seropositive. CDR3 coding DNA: TGTGCCAGCAGCGCCCTTCGTCAGAGCGGGAGAGGGCGAAATGAGCAGTTCTTC. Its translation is CASSALRQSGRGRNEQFF.